This record concerns one T cell receptor (beta chain) sequence. Germline values: CDR1 LNHNV, CDR2 YYDKDF (reference sequence). The CDR3 loop spans 15 amino acids. This sample was included in a study of T cells expressing NK-cell markers. Overall study context: The sequencing cohort of eight donors included seven HCMV-seropositive individuals and one seronegative individual.

With the 5' RACE reads reprocessed, TCRdb shows one record per CDR3 protein and no DNA. This sample's clone table lists 550,000 to 600,000 distinct CDR3 sequences. Material for sequencing was blood T cells: a sorted CD56 or NKG2C T cell subset, CD4+ or CD8+ T cells, or bulk PBMC T cells (not recorded which). V gene TRBV15 combines with J gene TRBJ2-4. The sequence was obtained from a man aged 18 to 30 in good health. The CDR3 reads CATSDIPIAKNIQYF.